This is a list of T cell receptor beta chains from one sample in a study of monozygotic twins with inflammatory bowel disease. TCRdb reanalyzed the 5' RACE reads, giving one entry per CDR3 protein sequence and no DNA. Its listing shows about 99,000 distinct CDR3 sequences. Material for sequencing was blood. These receptors were obtained from a human donor with ulcerative colitis or Crohn's disease, or a healthy co-twin of an affected twin (not recorded which). CDR3s include the opening cysteine and the closing phenylalanine or tryptophan. Each record gives: CDR3 protein, J gene, V gene.

CDR3: CASSLAGPGELFF
J: TRBJ2-2
V: TRBV7-2

CDR3: CASTPNNVRGSSYEQYF
J: TRBJ2-7
V: TRBV2

CDR3: CASSSGTAPNEKLFF
J: TRBJ1-4
V: TRBV2

CDR3: CASSYGVFWEQYF
J: TRBJ2-7
V: TRBV6-5

CDR3: CASSLISAGSEQFF
J: TRBJ2-1
V: TRBV7-8

CDR3: CSARSLDRVSSNEKLFF
J: TRBJ1-4
V: TRBV20-1

CDR3: CSVPDRETGGYTF
J: TRBJ1-2
V: TRBV29-1

CDR3: CASSNVGGGWNYNEQFF
J: TRBJ2-1
V: TRBV6-1

CDR3: CAWGRTLGQPQHF
J: TRBJ1-5
V: TRBV30

CDR3: CASSHAITNTIYF
J: TRBJ1-3
V: TRBV6-2/TRBV6-3

CDR3: CASSIRPYEQYF
J: TRBJ2-7
V: TRBV5-4

CDR3: CSARDRRSNSPLHF
J: TRBJ1-6
V: TRBV20-1

CDR3: CASSPPGANVLTF
J: TRBJ2-6
V: TRBV19

CDR3: CASSKLLTGSYEQYF
J: TRBJ2-7
V: TRBV28

CDR3: CSARGSLTGFGGYTF
J: TRBJ1-2
V: TRBV20-1

CDR3: CSVRGQTNYGYTF
J: TRBJ1-2
V: TRBV20-1

CDR3: CASSLAGIYNSPLHF
J: TRBJ1-6
V: TRBV5-4

CDR3: CSVEADTDTQYF
J: TRBJ2-3
V: TRBV29-1

CDR3: CASSLTGRNTEAFF
J: TRBJ1-1
V: TRBV28

CDR3: CASSLTGTLANYGYTF
J: TRBJ1-2
V: TRBV5-1

CDR3: CASSPTHSGANVLTF
J: TRBJ2-6
V: TRBV5-1

CDR3: CASSLGSQKVGDTIYF
J: TRBJ1-3
V: TRBV7-2

CDR3: CATSRDRAGQETQYF
J: TRBJ2-5
V: TRBV15

CDR3: CASSPQGLSGEQYF
J: TRBJ2-7
V: TRBV18

CDR3: CASTGEGLFAEAFF
J: TRBJ1-1
V: TRBV5-1

CDR3: CASSLGQGYETQYF
J: TRBJ2-5
V: TRBV5-6

CDR3: CSASPGGSSYEQYF
J: TRBJ2-7
V: TRBV20-1

CDR3: CSVRGDTSPLHF
J: TRBJ1-6
V: TRBV20-1

CDR3: CSAWGARKPTYEQYF
J: TRBJ2-7
V: TRBV20-1

CDR3: CASIGSPTDTQYF
J: TRBJ2-3
V: TRBV19

CDR3: CASSRTGVPYEQYF
J: TRBJ2-7
V: TRBV5-1